This record concerns one T cell receptor (beta chain) sequence. The data were taken from a study of blood T cell repertoires in COVID-19. Original methodology: Quantification of nucleated cells was approximated via reference gene primer amplification. Clones were read by immunoSEQ multiplex PCR, and TCRdb kept only the in-frame ones, dropping some. The V and J calls and the clone size are those of that table, but D and trimming were determined from the DNA. The sample has some 670,000 clones, 70% to 90% seen once. Germline V lookup: CDR1 SGHRS, CDR2 YFSETQ. Deletions cut 1 base from V and 7 bases from J, with 12 bases between. This CDR3 spans 14 amino acids.

Sequences were obtained from peripheral blood. V gene TRBV5-1 combines with J gene TRBJ1-5; D uncertain. The TCR comes from a woman younger than 30 with acute or convalescent COVID-19. CDR3 nucleotides: TGCGCCAGCAGCTTGTGGGCAGCTGAACAGCCCCAGCATTTT. It translates to CASSLWAAEQPQHF.